The entry that follows covers one TCR delta chain sequence. The protein that TCRdb holds for this DNA derives from a much larger clone and differs from the translated DNA at residue 22, which likely indicates a read error; the protein shown here is translated from the DNA. TCRdb reprocessed the multiplex PCR reads through CATT. The sample has some 51,000 delta-chain clones; 1.9% are singletons. The data belong to a study of γδ T cells in repeated Plasmodium falciparum infection. Across the whole study: Over roughly 640 days, donors received four mosquito-bite P. falciparum NF54 infections.

Gammadelta T cells were flow-sorted from PBMC into Vgamma9/Vdelta2+ and Vdelta2-negative populations for bulk analysis. The CDR3 spans 24 residues. The V gene's germline CDR1 is TVYSNPD and CDR2 GDNSRS (reference sequence). This receptor was obtained from a pool of human donors (malaria-infected and uninfected, not separated). The sequencing input was gamma-delta T cells from blood. Called V gene: TRDV3; the J gene was not called; the listed D gene, TRDD3, was not tested against the DNA. The CDR3 spells CAFSYPSYLGDVLGDTLYTDKFIF. As DNA, the CDR3 is TGTGCCTTTAGCTACCCTTCCTACTTAGGGGATGTACTGGGGGATACGCTGTACACCGATAAATTCATCTTT.